This T cell receptor beta chain was sequenced during a study of blood T cell repertoires in COVID-19. Study as a whole: The analysed material was cDNA or gDNA that came from T cells, B-cell-depleted T cells, or PBMCs.

Profiled with immunoSEQ multiplex PCR; TCRdb holds only in-frame clones, not every one. The repertoire holds about 150,000 clones, 70% to 90% seen once, with roughly 0.62% in the top ten. Germline V gene lookup returns CDR1 LNHDA and CDR2 SQIVND (reference sequence). The CDR3 is 15 residues long. The V gene end was trimmed by 4 bases and the J gene end by 4 bases; junction bases not matched to a gene: 6. This chain connects TRBV19 to TRBJ1-1; 10 nucleotides match TRBD1. The source material was peripheral blood. This clonotype was sampled from a man aged 60 to 75 with COVID-19, enrolled during active disease. In DNA form, the CDR3 reads TGTGCCAGTAGTAGTGACAGGGGGCAGGTCACTGAAGCTTTCTTT. Its translation is CASSSDRGQVTEAFF.